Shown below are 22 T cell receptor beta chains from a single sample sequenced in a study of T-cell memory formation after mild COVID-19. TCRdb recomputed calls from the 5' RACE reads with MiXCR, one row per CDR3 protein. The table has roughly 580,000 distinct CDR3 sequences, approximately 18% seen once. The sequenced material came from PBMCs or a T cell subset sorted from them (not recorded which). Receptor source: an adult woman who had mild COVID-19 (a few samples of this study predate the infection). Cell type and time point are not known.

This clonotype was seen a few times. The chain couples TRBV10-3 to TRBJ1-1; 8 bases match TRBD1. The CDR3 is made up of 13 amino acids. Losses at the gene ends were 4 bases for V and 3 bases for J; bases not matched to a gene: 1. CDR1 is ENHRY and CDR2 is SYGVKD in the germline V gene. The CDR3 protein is CAISVDRDTEAFF. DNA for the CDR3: TGTGCCATCAGTGTGGACAGGGACACTGAAGCTTTCTTT.

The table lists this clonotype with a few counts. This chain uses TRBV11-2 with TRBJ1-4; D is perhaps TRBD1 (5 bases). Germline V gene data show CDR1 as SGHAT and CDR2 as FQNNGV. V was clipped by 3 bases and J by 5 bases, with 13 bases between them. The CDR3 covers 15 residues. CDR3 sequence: CASSLEGSSNEKLFF. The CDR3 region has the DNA TGTGCCAGCAGCTTGGAGGGGAGCAGCAATGAAAAACTGTTTTTT.

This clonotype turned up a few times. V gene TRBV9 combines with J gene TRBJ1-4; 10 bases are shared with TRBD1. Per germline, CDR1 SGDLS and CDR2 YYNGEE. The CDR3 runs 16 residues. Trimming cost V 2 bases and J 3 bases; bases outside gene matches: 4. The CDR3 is CASSVRQGAANEKLFF. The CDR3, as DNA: TGTGCCAGCAGCGTGAGACAGGGGGCTGCTAATGAAAAACTGTTTTTT.

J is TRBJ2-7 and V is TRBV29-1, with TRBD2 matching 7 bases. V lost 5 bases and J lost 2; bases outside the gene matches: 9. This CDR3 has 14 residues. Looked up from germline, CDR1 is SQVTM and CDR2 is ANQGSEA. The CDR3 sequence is CSVRGGERPYEQYF. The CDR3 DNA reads TGCAGCGTTCGCGGGGGAGAAAGGCCCTACGAGCAGTACTTC.

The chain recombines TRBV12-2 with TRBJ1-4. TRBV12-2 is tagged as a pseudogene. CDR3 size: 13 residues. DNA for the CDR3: TGTGCAAGTCGCTATTATAAAGGGGAAAAACTGTTTTTT. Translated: CASRYYKGEKLFF.

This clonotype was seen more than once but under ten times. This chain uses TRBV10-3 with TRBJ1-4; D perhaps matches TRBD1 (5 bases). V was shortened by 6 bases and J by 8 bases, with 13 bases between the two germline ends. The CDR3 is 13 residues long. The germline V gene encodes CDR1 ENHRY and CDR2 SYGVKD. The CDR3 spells CAIRRPGDEKLFF. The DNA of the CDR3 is TGTGCCATCAGGAGGCCGGGGGACGAAAAACTGTTTTTT.

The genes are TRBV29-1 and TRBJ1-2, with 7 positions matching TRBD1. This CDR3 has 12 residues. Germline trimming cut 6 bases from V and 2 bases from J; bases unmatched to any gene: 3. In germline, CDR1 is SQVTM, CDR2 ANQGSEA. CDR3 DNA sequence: TGCAGCGTCAAACAGGGGAACTATGGCTACACCTTC. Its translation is CSVKQGNYGYTF.

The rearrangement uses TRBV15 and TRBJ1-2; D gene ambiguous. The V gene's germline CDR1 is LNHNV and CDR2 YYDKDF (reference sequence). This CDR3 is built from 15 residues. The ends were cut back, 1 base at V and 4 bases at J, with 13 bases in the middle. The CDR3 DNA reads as TGTGCCACCAGCAGAGGTCAGGACCCCAGCTATGGCTACACCTTC. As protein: CATSRGQDPSYGYTF. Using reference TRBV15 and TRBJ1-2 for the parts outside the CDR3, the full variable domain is DAMVIQNPRYQVTQFGKPVTLSCSQTLNHNVMYWYQQKSSQAPKLLFHYYDKDFNNEADTPDNFQSRRPNTSFCFLDIRSPGLGDTAMYLCATSRGQDPSYGYTFGSGTRLTVV.

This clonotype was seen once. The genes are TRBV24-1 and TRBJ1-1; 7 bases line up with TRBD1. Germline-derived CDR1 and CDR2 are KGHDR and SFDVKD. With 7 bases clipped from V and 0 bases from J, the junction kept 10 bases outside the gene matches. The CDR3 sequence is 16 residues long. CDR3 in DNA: TGTGCCACCAGCCAGGGGGGGATACGAATGAACACTGAAGCTTTCTTT. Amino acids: CATSQGGIRMNTEAFF.

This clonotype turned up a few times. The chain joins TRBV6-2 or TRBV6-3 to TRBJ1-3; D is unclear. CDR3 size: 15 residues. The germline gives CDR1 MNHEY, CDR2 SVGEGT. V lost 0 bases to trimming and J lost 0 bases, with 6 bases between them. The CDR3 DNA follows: TGTGCCAGCAGTTACTCGATCATCTCTGGAAACACCATATATTTT. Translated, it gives CASSYSIISGNTIYF.

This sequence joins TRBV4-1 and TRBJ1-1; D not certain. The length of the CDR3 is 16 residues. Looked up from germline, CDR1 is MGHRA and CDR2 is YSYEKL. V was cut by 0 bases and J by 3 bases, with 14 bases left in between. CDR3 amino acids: CASSQDSETLDTEAFF. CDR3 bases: TGCGCCAGCAGCCAAGATTCCGAGACCCTGGACACTGAAGCTTTCTTT.

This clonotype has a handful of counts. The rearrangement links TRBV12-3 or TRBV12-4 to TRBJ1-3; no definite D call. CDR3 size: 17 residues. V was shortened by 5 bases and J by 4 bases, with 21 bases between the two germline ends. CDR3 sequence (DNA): TGTGCCAGCAGTCTACGACAAGTCCTAGTTTTCGGAAACACCATATATTTT. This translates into CASSLRQVLVFGNTIYF.

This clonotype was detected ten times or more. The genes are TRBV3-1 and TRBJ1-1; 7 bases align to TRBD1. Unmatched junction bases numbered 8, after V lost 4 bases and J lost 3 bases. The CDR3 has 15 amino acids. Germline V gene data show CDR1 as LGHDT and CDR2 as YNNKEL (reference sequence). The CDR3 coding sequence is TGTGCCAGCAGCCCACGAAAGACAGGGTACACTGAAGCTTTCTTT. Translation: CASSPRKTGYTEAFF.

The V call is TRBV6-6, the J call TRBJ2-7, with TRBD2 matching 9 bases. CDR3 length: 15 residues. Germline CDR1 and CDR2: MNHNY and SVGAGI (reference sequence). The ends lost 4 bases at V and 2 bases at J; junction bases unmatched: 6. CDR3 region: CASSSLTSGTYEQYF. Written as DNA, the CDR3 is TGTGCCAGCAGTTCCCTGACTAGCGGCACCTACGAGCAGTACTTC.

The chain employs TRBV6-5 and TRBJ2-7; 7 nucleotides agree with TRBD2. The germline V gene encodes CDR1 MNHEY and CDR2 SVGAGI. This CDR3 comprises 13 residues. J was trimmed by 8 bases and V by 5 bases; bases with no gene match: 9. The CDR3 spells CASSTRLADKQYF. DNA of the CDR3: TGTGCCAGCAGTACCCGACTAGCTGACAAGCAGTACTTC.

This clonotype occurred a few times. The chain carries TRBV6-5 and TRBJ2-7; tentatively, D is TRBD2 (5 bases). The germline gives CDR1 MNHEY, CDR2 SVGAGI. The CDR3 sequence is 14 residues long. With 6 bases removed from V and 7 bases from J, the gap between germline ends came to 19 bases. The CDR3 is CASRKSERGGEQYF. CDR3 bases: TGTGCCAGCAGGAAATCCGAACGGGGTGGAGAGCAGTACTTC.

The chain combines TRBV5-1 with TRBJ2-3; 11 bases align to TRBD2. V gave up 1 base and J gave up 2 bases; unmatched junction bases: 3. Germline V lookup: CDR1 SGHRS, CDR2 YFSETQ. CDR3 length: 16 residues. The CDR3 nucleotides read TGCGCCAGCAGCTTGACTAGCGGGGGTACCACAGATACGCAGTATTTT. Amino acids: CASSLTSGGTTDTQYF.

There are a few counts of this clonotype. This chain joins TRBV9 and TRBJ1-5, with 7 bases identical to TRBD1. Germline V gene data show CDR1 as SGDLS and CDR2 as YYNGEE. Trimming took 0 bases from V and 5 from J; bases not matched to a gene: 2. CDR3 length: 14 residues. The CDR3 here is CASSVGDSYQPQHF. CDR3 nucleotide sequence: TGTGCCAGCAGCGTAGGGGACAGCTATCAGCCCCAGCATTTT.

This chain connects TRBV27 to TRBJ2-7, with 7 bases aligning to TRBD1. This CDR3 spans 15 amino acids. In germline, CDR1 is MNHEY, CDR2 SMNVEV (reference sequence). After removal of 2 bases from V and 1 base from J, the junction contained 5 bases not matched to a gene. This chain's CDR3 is CASSLRGGESYEQYF. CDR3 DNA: TGTGCCAGCAGTTTACGAGGGGGCGAATCCTACGAGCAGTACTTC.

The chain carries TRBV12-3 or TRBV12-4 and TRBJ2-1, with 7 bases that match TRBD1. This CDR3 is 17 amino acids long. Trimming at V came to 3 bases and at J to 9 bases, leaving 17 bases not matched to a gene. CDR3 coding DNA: TGTGCCAGCAGTTTCCCAACTACTCGACAGGGTCTAGGTGAGCAGTTCTTC. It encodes CASSFPTTRQGLGEQFF.

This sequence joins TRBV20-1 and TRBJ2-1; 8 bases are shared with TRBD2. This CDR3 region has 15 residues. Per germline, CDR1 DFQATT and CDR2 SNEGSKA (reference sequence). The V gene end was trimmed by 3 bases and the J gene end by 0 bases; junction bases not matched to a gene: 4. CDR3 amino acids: CSASGGAYSYNEQFF. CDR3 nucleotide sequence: TGCAGTGCTAGCGGGGGGGCTTACTCCTACAATGAGCAGTTCTTC.

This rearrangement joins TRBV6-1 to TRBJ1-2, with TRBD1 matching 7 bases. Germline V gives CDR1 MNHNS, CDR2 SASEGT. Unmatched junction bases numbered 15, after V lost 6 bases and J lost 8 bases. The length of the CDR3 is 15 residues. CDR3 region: CASRHRMEGARGYTF. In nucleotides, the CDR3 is TGTGCCAGCAGACACAGAATGGAGGGGGCACGAGGCTACACCTTC.